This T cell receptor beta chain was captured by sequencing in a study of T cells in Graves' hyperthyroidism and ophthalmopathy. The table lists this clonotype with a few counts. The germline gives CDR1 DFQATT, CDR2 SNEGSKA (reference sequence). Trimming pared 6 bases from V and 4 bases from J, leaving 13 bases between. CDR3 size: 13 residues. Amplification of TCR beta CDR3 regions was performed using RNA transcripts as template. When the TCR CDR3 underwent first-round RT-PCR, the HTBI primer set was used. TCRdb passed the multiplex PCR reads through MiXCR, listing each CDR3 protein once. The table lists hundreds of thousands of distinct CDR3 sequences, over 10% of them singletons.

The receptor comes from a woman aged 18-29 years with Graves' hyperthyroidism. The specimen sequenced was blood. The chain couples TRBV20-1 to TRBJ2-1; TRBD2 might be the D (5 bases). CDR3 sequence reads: CSANQRAYNEQFF. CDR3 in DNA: TGCAGTGCAAATCAGAGGGCATACAATGAGCAGTTCTTC.